A selection of T cell receptor beta chains follows, all from one sample in a study of blood T cell repertoires in COVID-19. Assay: immunoSEQ multiplex PCR; the TCRdb copy retains only in-frame clones and omits some. Of a few hundred thousand clones listed, around 90% were seen once; the top ten hold 2.1%. Material: peripheral blood. All receptors derive from a woman aged 55-70 years with COVID-19, enrolled during active disease. Each CDR3 is given with its conserved first and last residue. A D gene is named only where the DNA matches it firmly. Clone sizes are given selectively: once, few, many, or a class where the clone is expanded.

j_call | clone_size | d_call | v_call | cdr3_aa | cdr3_nt
TRBJ1-5 | few | . | TRBV7-3 | CASSRGGDQPQHF | TGTGCCAGCAGCCGTGGGGGGGATCAGCCCCAGCATTTT
TRBJ1-1 | . | . | TRBV10-1 | CASMGRNTEAFF | TGCGCCAGCATGGGGAGAAACACTGAAGCTTTCTTT
TRBJ2-4 | once | TRBD2 | TRBV7-2 | CASSLAVSGGSYF | TGTGCCAGCAGCTTAGCCGTGAGCGGGGGTAGTTACTTC
TRBJ1-2 | . | . | TRBV30 | CAWSVLYGYTF | TGTGCCTGGAGTGTCCTATATGGCTACACCTTC
TRBJ2-7 | once | . | TRBV5-6 | CASSLRRGPGEQYF | TGTGCCAGCAGCTTGAGGAGGGGGCCGGGCGAGCAGTACTTC
TRBJ2-7 | . | . | TRBV11-2 | CASSEQGITYEQYF | TGTGCCAGCAGCGAGCAGGGTATCACCTACGAGCAGTACTTC
TRBJ1-4 | . | . | TRBV4-2 | CASSPELGKRNEKLFF | TGTGCCAGCAGCCCCGAGCTAGGAAAAAGGAATGAAAAACTGTTTTTT
TRBJ1-2 | . | . | TRBV6-6 | CASSYSGPGENYGYTF | TGTGCCAGCAGTTACTCGGGTCCAGGGGAGAACTATGGCTACACCTTC
TRBJ2-3 | once | . | TRBV6-1 | CASSETRASTDTQYF | TGTGCCAGCAGTGAGACCAGGGCGAGCACAGATACGCAGTATTTT
TRBJ1-6 | . | . | TRBV19 | CASNKGTNSPLHF | TGTGCCAGTAACAAGGGGACAAATTCACCCCTCCACTTT
TRBJ2-7 | . | . | TRBV6-5 | CASSPGVTYEQYF | TGTGCCAGCAGTCCAGGGGTTACCTACGAGCAGTACTTC
TRBJ1-2 | . | . | TRBV29-1 | CSVPRQDYGYTF | TGCAGCGTCCCCCGACAGGACTATGGCTACACCTTC
TRBJ2-3 | . | TRBD2 | TRBV18 | CASSWGLAGTDTQYF | TGTGCCAGCTCATGGGGACTAGCGGGGACAGATACGCAGTATTTT
TRBJ2-7 | . | . | TRBV5-5 | CASSLSDISYEQYF | TGTGCCAGCAGCTTGTCGGACATCTCCTACGAGCAGTACTTC
TRBJ1-2 | . | . | TRBV3-1/TRBV3-2 | CASSQPPGGVGGYTF | TGTGCCAGCAGCCAACCCCCGGGGGGAGTGGGTGGCTACACCTTC
TRBJ1-4 | . | . | TRBV14 | CASSHGQFNEKLFF | TGTGCCAGCAGCCACGGACAGTTCAATGAAAAACTGTTTTTT
TRBJ2-7 | . | . | TRBV27 | CASSSTYYEQYF | TGTGCCAGCAGTTCCACCTACTACGAGCAGTACTTC
TRBJ1-2 | . | TRBD1 | TRBV27 | CASRGTGANYGYTF | TGTGCCAGCAGGGGGACAGGGGCCAACTATGGCTACACCTTC
TRBJ1-2 | once | . | TRBV6-2/TRBV6-3 | CASSSQGRDGYTF | TGTGCCAGCAGCTCTCAGGGGAGGGATGGCTACACCTTC
TRBJ1-2 | . | . | TRBV6-6 | CASTAATGGYTF | TGTGCCAGCACGGCAGCCACGGGTGGCTACACCTTC
TRBJ2-1 | . | . | TRBV5-4 | CASSLGREQFF | TGTGCCAGCAGCTTGGGGCGGGAGCAGTTCTTC
TRBJ1-3 | . | . | TRBV18 | CASSPPGSLIYF | TGTGCCAGCTCACCACCGGGCTCCCTAATATATTTT
TRBJ2-1 | . | TRBD2 | TRBV29-1 | CSVRTSAENEQFF | TGCAGCGTTCGGACTAGCGCGGAAAATGAGCAGTTCTTC
TRBJ1-2 | . | . | TRBV5-1 | CASSSGADYGYTF | TGCGCCAGCAGCTCTGGGGCGGACTATGGCTACACCTTC
TRBJ1-1 | . | . | TRBV10-3 | CAISVGGLTEAFF | TGTGCCATCAGTGTGGGGGGGCTTACTGAAGCTTTCTTT
TRBJ2-5 | . | TRBD1 | TRBV4-3 | CASSQDLGDRGRRVTQYF | TGCGCCAGCAGCCAAGATCTTGGGGACAGGGGGCGAAGGGTGACCCAGTACTTC
TRBJ1-4 | . | . | TRBV7-9 | CASSAGVGSEKLFF | TGTGCCAGCAGCGCGGGTGTCGGCTCCGAAAAACTGTTTTTT
TRBJ1-1 | . | TRBD1 | TRBV5-1 | CASSQTTGGSTEAFF | TGCGCCAGCAGCCAAACAACAGGGGGAAGCACTGAAGCTTTCTTT
TRBJ1-5 | . | TRBD1 | TRBV7-9 | CASSGMTGANQPQHF | TGTGCCAGCAGCGGTATGACAGGGGCAAATCAGCCCCAGCATTTT
TRBJ1-4 | . | TRBD1 | TRBV5-1 | CASNVGTGTEKLFF | TGCGCCAGCAACGTGGGGACAGGGACGGAAAAACTGTTTTTT
TRBJ1-1 | . | . | TRBV5-1 | CASSSMDSSEAFF | TGCGCCAGCAGCTCGATGGACTCCTCTGAAGCTTTCTTT
TRBJ1-1 | . | . | TRBV7-9 | CASSPDISNTEAFF | TGTGCCAGCAGCCCGGACATTTCGAACACTGAAGCTTTCTTT
TRBJ2-3 | . | TRBD2 | TRBV11-2 | CASSWTGGPSDTQYF | TGTGCCAGCAGCTGGACGGGGGGGCCGTCAGATACGCAGTATTTT
TRBJ2-7 | . | . | TRBV25-1 | CASSGREQYF | TGTGCCAGCAGTGGTCGCGAGCAGTACTTC
TRBJ2-6 | . | TRBD2 | TRBV5-8 | CASSPGGAGANVLTF | TGTGCCAGCAGCCCGGGGGGGGCTGGGGCCAACGTCCTGACTTTC
TRBJ1-1 | . | TRBD1 | TRBV6-6 | CASSKDRTNTEAFF | TGTGCCAGCAGTAAGGACAGGACGAACACTGAAGCTTTCTTT